The 19 T cell receptor beta chains below all came from one sample that was sequenced in a study of shared clonotypes between healthy human individuals. The data were produced by immunoSEQ multiplex PCR, yet TCRdb's version contains in-frame clones alone and is incomplete. This table holds around 700,000 clones, 73% found once. The sample consisted of memory CD4+ T cells sorted from blood. The sample's subset: CD45RA-negative fraction. All receptors derive from a woman in her twenties or thirties in good health.

This chain joins TRBV19 and TRBJ1-4; no clear D. V was cut by 1 base and J by 4 bases, with 4 bases left in between. The CDR3 is 13 amino acids. Germline lookup yields CDR1 LNHDA and CDR2 SQIVND (reference sequence). The CDR3 protein is CASSIGGNEKLFF. The CDR3 region has the DNA TGTGCCAGTAGTATAGGCGGTAATGAAAAACTGTTTTTT. The full variable domain, its missing parts supplied by reference TRBV19 and TRBJ1-4, is DGGITQSPKYLFRKEGQNVTLSCEQNLNHDAMYWYRQDPGQGLRLIYYSQIVNDFQKGDIAEGYSVSREKKESFPLTVTSAQKNPTAFYLCASSIGGNEKLFFGSGTQLSVL.

The V gene is TRBV5-6, the J gene TRBJ2-1; 7 nucleotides line up with TRBD2. The length of the CDR3 is 16 residues. V lost 1 base, J lost 10 bases, and 14 bases stayed unmatched. The germline CDR1 and CDR2 sequences are SGHDT and YYEEEE. This CDR3 is CASSLSGLREWGEQFF. DNA for the CDR3: TGTGCCAGCAGCTTGTCAGGGTTGCGGGAGTGGGGGGAGCAGTTCTTC.

The chain has TRBV7-2 and TRBJ2-7; D may be TRBD1 (6 bases). Trimming took off 4 bases at V and 1 base at J, with 20 bases between the two ends. Looked up from germline, CDR1 is SGHTA and CDR2 is FQGNSA. This CDR3 is built from 17 residues. The CDR3 sequence is CASSSAAAGQGSYEQYF. In DNA form, the CDR3 reads TGTGCCAGCAGCTCAGCGGCGGCGGGCCAGGGGTCCTACGAGCAGTACTTC. Drawing the rest from reference TRBV7-2 and TRBJ2-7, the complete variable domain is GAGVSQSPSNKVTEKGKDVELRCDPISGHTALYWYRQSLGQGLEFLIYFQGNSAPDKSGLPSDRFSAERTGGSVSTLTIQRTQQEDSAVYLCASSSAAAGQGSYEQYFGPGTRLTVT.

The count of this clone is one. The chain carries TRBV19 and TRBJ2-7; 8 nucleotides line up with TRBD2. CDR1 is LNHDA, CDR2 SQIVND, per germline (reference sequence). This CDR3 contains 14 residues. V was clipped by 5 bases and J by 5 bases; unmatched bases: 8. CDR3 DNA: TGTGCCAGTAGTTTCGGCGGGAGGTCCCACGAGCAGTACTTC. Its protein is CASSFGGRSHEQYF.

This chain links TRBV11-2 with TRBJ1-1; D is ambiguous. Looked up from germline, CDR1 is SGHAT and CDR2 is FQNNGV. The CDR3 extends over 14 amino acids. V shed 1 base and J shed 1 base, with 7 bases lying between them. CDR3 nucleotides: TGTGCCAGCAGCTTAGCGCAGAGGAACACTGAAGCTTTCTTT. It is translated as CASSLAQRNTEAFF. The complete variable domain, with remaining parts taken from reference TRBV11-2 and TRBJ1-1, reads EAGVAQSPRYKIIEKRQSVAFWCNPISGHATLYWYQQILGQGPKLLIQFQNNGVVDDSQLPKDRFSAERLKGVDSTLKIQPAKLEDSAVYLCASSLAQRNTEAFFGQGTRLTVV.

The chain carries TRBV5-1 and TRBJ2-1; 11 bases map to TRBD2. J was trimmed by 7 bases and V by 5 bases; bases with no gene match: 11. The CDR3 sequence is 16 residues long. Germline values: CDR1 SGHRS, CDR2 YFSETQ. CDR3 sequence (DNA): TGCGCCAGCAGTCCAGACACTAGCGGGAGAATAAATGAGCAGTTCTTC. It codes for CASSPDTSGRINEQFF.

The chain couples TRBV6-1 to TRBJ2-7; a possible D gene is TRBD1 (6 bases). The CDR3 runs 13 residues. Looked up from germline, CDR1 is MNHNS and CDR2 is SASEGT. The V end was cut by 5 bases, the J end by 5 bases, with 13 bases between. In nucleotides, the CDR3 is TGTGCCAGCAGTATTCAGGGGTCTAACGAGCAGTACTTC. Translated: CASSIQGSNEQYF.

This chain joins TRBV7-6 and TRBJ2-3; 7 bases agree with TRBD2. Per the germline V gene, CDR1 is SGHVS and CDR2 is FNYEAQ. Trimming at V came to 1 base and at J to 2 bases, leaving 6 bases not matched to a gene. The CDR3 consists of 16 residues. The CDR3 reads CASSLGGDYHTDTQYF. CDR3 in DNA: TGTGCCAGCAGCTTAGGTGGGGACTACCACACAGATACGCAGTATTTT.

This clone was picked up a small number of times. In nucleotides, the CDR3 is TGTGCCAGCTCACCGGGTATGGAGAACACTGAAGCTTTCTTT. It specifies CASSPGMENTEAFF. The chain joins TRBV18 to TRBJ1-1; no clear D gene. There are 14 residues in the CDR3. The V gene's germline CDR1 is KGHSH and CDR2 LQKENI. V was trimmed by 3 bases and J by 1 base, leaving 9 bases between them.

This rearrangement joins TRBV6-1 to TRBJ1-5; the D gene is possibly TRBD1 (5 bases). The V gene's germline CDR1 is MNHNS and CDR2 SASEGT. The CDR3 covers 15 residues. V was shortened by 1 base and J by 5 bases, with 12 bases between the two germline ends. CDR3 in DNA: TGTGCCAGCAGTGAAGAAGGATCAGGGTATCAGCCCCAGCATTTT. Encoded protein: CASSEEGSGYQPQHF.

This clone was found a few times. The rearrangement joins TRBV6-4 to TRBJ2-1, with 8 bases aligning to TRBD2. Germline CDR1 reads MRHNA; CDR2 reads SNTAGT. Germline trimming cut 0 bases from V and 9 bases from J; bases unmatched to any gene: 10. The CDR3 is 16 amino acids. The CDR3 DNA is TGTGCCAGCAGTGACTCGTCAGCTAGCGGGCTGGGTGAGCAGTTCTTC. It specifies CASSDSSASGLGEQFF.

The chain carries TRBV5-6 and TRBJ2-2; 8 positions agree with TRBD1. This CDR3 is 13 amino acids long. With 7 bases clipped from V and 6 bases from J, the junction kept 5 bases outside the gene matches. Germline CDR1 SGHDT, CDR2 YYEEEE. The CDR3 here is CASSEDRAGELFF. CDR3 nucleotide sequence: TGTGCCAGCTCAGAGGACAGGGCCGGGGAGCTGTTTTTT.

The chain is built from TRBV5-1 and TRBJ2-7; 8 bases map to TRBD1. Unmatched junction bases numbered 6, after V lost 2 bases and J lost 2 bases. The CDR3 is made up of 15 amino acids. Per the germline V gene, CDR1 is SGHRS and CDR2 is YFSETQ. The CDR3 loop reads CASSFSADRAYEQYF. CDR3 nucleotides: TGCGCCAGCAGCTTCTCGGCGGACAGGGCCTACGAGCAGTACTTC.

The gene calls are TRBV6-5 and TRBJ2-7; 8 bases match TRBD1. The CDR3 spans 14 residues. Per germline, CDR1 MNHEY and CDR2 SVGAGI. J was trimmed by 4 bases and V by 6 bases; bases with no gene match: 8. CDR3 sequence: CASRLGQGGYEQYF. CDR3 nucleotide sequence: TGTGCCAGCAGGCTCGGACAGGGCGGTTACGAGCAGTACTTC.

J is TRBJ2-7 and V is TRBV27, with TRBD2 identical over 7 bases. This CDR3 is 17 amino acids long. J lost 2 bases, V lost 1 base, and 11 bases had no gene match. CDR1 MNHEY and CDR2 SMNVEV come from the germline V gene (reference sequence). The CDR3 sequence is CASSLFPPASGTYEQYF. The CDR3 nucleotides read TGTGCCAGCAGTTTATTTCCCCCGGCTAGCGGAACCTACGAGCAGTACTTC.

The genes are TRBV19 and TRBJ2-1; 10 nucleotides agree with TRBD1. V gave up 4 bases and J gave up 9 bases; unmatched junction bases: 3. The CDR3 runs to 13 residues. CDR1 is LNHDA, CDR2 SQIVND, per germline (reference sequence). The CDR3 DNA is TGTGCCAGTAGTAGTGGGGACAGGGGTGAGCAGTTCTTC. Its protein product is CASSSGDRGEQFF.

This clone was seen a few times. This chain joins TRBV11-3 and TRBJ2-1; TRBD2 agrees at 8 bases. The V gene's germline CDR1 is SGHNT and CDR2 YENEEA. V trimming: 4 bases; J trimming: 4 bases; junction bases outside the gene matches: 3. There are 14 residues in the CDR3. The CDR3 loop is CASSSSGSYNEQFF. The CDR3 nucleotides are TGTGCCAGCAGCTCCAGCGGGAGTTACAATGAGCAGTTCTTC. Together with reference TRBV11-3 and TRBJ2-1, the CDR3 gives the full variable domain: EAGVVQSPRYKIIEKKQPVAFWCNPISGHNTLYWYLQNLGQGPELLIRYENEEAVDDSQLPKDRFSAERLKGVDSTLKIQPAELGDSAVYLCASSSSGSYNEQFFGPGTRLTVL.

In its sample, this clone was seen a few times. The chain recombines TRBV19 with TRBJ1-2; 7 bases are shared with TRBD1. This CDR3 comprises 16 residues. With V trimmed by 3 bases and J by 2 bases, 9 bases remained unmatched. CDR1 is LNHDA, CDR2 SQIVND, per germline (reference sequence). CDR3 bases: TGTGCCAGTAGTATTTCTACAGGGGAAAGGAACTATGGCTACACCTTC. Translation: CASSISTGERNYGYTF.

The J gene is TRBJ1-1, the V gene TRBV6-1; the match to TRBD1 covers 7 bases. V lost 9 bases and J lost 4; bases outside the gene matches: 8. This CDR3 comprises 13 residues. Germline V gene data show CDR1 as MNHNS and CDR2 as SASEGT. The CDR3, as DNA: TGTGCCAGTTCGACAGGGACCGTCACTGAAGCTTTCTTT. Protein: CASSTGTVTEAFF.